These T cell receptor beta chains were read from a single sample in a study of OX40 agonist ivuxolimab in advanced cancers. The protocol was immunoSEQ multiplex PCR, while the TCRdb copy is restricted to in-frame clones and leaves out a portion. The sample lists tens of thousands of clones, 92% occurring once. The source material was CD4+ or CD8+ T cells sorted from blood, sampled in a trial of the OX40 agonist ivuxolimab. These receptors all come from an adult with an advanced solid tumor such as melanoma, head and neck, liver or kidney cancer. Both conserved end residues are part of each CDR3. The D gene is left open where the match is weak. Size is omitted from some rows. Given values are once, few, many or a class for expanded clones.

clone size	D gene	J gene	V gene	CDR3 protein	CDR3 DNA
.	.	TRBJ2-7	TRBV20-1	CSARVGYEQYF	TGCAGTGCTAGAGTCGGGTACGAGCAGTACTTC
.	.	TRBJ1-6	TRBV6-5	CASSHRERSPLHF	TGTGCCAGCAGCCACAGGGAACGCTCGCCCCTCCACTTT
.	.	TRBJ1-1	TRBV19	CASSILGSTEAFF	TGTGCCAGTAGTATTCTCGGCAGCACTGAAGCTTTCTTT
.	TRBD1	TRBJ1-1	TRBV6-1	CASSENRGGSNTEAFF	TGTGCCAGCAGTGAAAACAGGGGAGGTTCGAACACTGAAGCTTTCTTT
.	.	TRBJ1-2	TRBV5-6	CASRSAVTYGYTF	TGTGCCAGCAGATCCGCGGTTACTTATGGCTACACCTTC
.	.	TRBJ1-6	TRBV9	CASSVRGPNNSPLHF	TGTGCCAGCAGCGTAAGAGGGCCCAATAATTCACCCCTCCACTTT
.	TRBD2	TRBJ2-1	TRBV5-1	CASRGLAGNEQFF	TGCGCCAGCAGGGGACTAGCGGGCAATGAGCAGTTCTTC
.	.	TRBJ1-3	TRBV6-5	CASSYQGFVYF	TGTGCCAGCAGTTACCAGGGTTTTGTATATTTT
.	.	TRBJ1-3	TRBV15	CAIKSRGKGNTIYF	TGTGCCATCAAAAGCCGGGGAAAAGGAAACACCATATATTTT
.	.	TRBJ1-2	TRBV6-5	CASSYLGGDYGYTF	TGTGCCAGCAGTTACTTAGGTGGGGACTATGGCTACACCTTC
once	.	TRBJ2-6	TRBV9	CASSVMFSGANVLTF	TGTGCCAGCAGCGTAATGTTCTCTGGGGCCAACGTCCTGACTTTC
.	.	TRBJ1-2	TRBV19	CASSIRWSGYTF	TGTGCCAGTAGTATTAGGTGGAGTGGCTACACCTTC
.	TRBD2	TRBJ2-4	TRBV2	CASSGAGVVKNIQYF	TGTGCCAGCAGTGGAGCGGGAGTGGTCAAAAACATTCAGTACTTC